This TCR beta chain was identified in a study of blood T cell repertoires in COVID-19. Study-wide context: Some COVID-19 samples were acute and others convalescent; all came from the United States, Italy and Spain. Nucleic acid was either cDNA or gDNA, and it came from T cells, B-cell-depleted T cells, or PBMCs.

The sample holds a few counts of this clone. Allocation to cohorts depended on clinical history reported by the participants. As handled by the study authors: Using reference gene primer amplification, nucleated cell counts were estimated. The assay was immunoSEQ multiplex PCR, and TCRdb's table has in-frame clones only and misses some. V and J calls and clone size come straight from that table; D and trimming were deduced from the DNA. Among about 280,000 clones listed, 85% to 90% were seen once. The CDR3 runs 17 residues. Trimming at V came to 4 bases and at J to 6 bases, leaving 15 bases not matched to a gene. Looked up from germline, CDR1 is SGHNT and CDR2 is YYREEE (reference sequence).

Sequencing used PBMCs or T cells enriched from blood (not recorded which). The chain recombines TRBV5-4 with TRBJ2-7, with 11 positions matching TRBD2. The origin of this receptor is a woman in her late teens or twenties with acute COVID-19. The CDR3, as DNA: TGTGCCAGCAGCCCAGGGACTAGCGGACCGCTAACCTCCGAGCAGTACTTC. This codes for CASSPGTSGPLTSEQYF.